This T cell receptor (beta chain) appears in the sequencing data of a study of CD8 T cells in Susac syndrome. RNA totalling about 0.45 to 1 ug underwent reverse transcription with random hexamers. Via MiXCR, TCRdb re-called the immunoSEQ multiplex PCR reads, giving one row per CDR3 protein. The sample shows roughly 200,000 distinct CDR3 sequences, approximately 96% of them seen only once. Unmatched junction bases numbered 1, after V lost 6 bases and J lost 4 bases. The CDR3 is 15 residues long. General study results and limits: As the study acknowledged, the number of individuals who were part of its TCR sequencing and HLA analysis was relatively small.

TCR beta sequencing was performed on blood CD8+ and CD4+ T cells. CD8+ and CD4+ T cells were negatively isolated; TEMRA cells were FACS-enriched. Turning to this clonotype: Its specificity is unknown.

This chain links TRBV12-3 or TRBV12-4 with TRBJ2-2, with 14 bases identical to TRBD2. The sample comprised CD4+ T cells from PBMCs. The TCR comes from a human donor with multiple sclerosis. The CDR3 protein is CASRGLAGVTGELFF. CDR3 in DNA: TGTGCCAGCAGGGGACTAGCGGGGGTCACCGGGGAGCTGTTTTTT.